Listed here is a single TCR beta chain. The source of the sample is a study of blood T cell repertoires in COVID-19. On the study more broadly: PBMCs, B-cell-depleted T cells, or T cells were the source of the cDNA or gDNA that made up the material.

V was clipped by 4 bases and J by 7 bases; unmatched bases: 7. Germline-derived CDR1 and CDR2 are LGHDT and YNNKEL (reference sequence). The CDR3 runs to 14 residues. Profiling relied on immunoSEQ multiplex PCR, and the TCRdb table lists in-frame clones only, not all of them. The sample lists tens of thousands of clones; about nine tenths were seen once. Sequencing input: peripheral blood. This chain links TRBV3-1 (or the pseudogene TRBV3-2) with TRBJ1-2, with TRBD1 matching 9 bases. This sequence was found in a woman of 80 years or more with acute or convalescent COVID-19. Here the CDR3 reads CASSLGTGLAGYTF. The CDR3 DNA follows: TGTGCCAGCAGCCTCGGGACAGGGCTCGCTGGCTACACCTTC.